This T cell receptor (beta chain) was retrieved from a study of B cell selection in AIRE deficiency. Note on this clone: Its antigen is unknown.

CD4+CD127+ cells were sorted as the conventional CD4 T cells. Overall study results and limits: Shared Treg sequences were biased toward short CDR3s with few non-templated nucleotide insertions.

In the original analysis: Conventional T cell pools: about 100,000 distinct patient, 130,000 to 150,000 donor TCRbeta sequences. The method was immunoSEQ multiplex PCR; TCRdb's version includes in-frame clones alone and lacks a portion of them. V, J and clone size are those of that table, while D and trimming were read from the DNA. The sample contains about 24,000 clones, roughly 96% of which appear only once. The receptor comes from a human donor in good health. Sequenced material: CD4+CD127+ conventional T cells sorted from PBMCs.

CDR3 loop: CASSYSGQGGNSPLHF. DNA of the CDR3: TGTGCCAGCAGTTACTCCGGGCAGGGTGGAAATTCACCCCTCCACTTT. This sequence joins TRBV6-6 and TRBJ1-6, with D maybe TRBD1 (5 bases). The CDR3 is made up of 16 amino acids. Germline V gene data show CDR1 as MNHNY and CDR2 as SVGAGI (reference sequence). V was pared by 0 bases and J by 7 bases, with 13 bases between.